The present TCR beta chain was sequenced within a study of tumor-infiltrating lymphocytes in oesophageal squamous cell carcinoma. In TCRdb, the PCR reads were re-called with MiXCR into one record per CDR3 protein. The sample lists thousands of distinct CDR3 sequences; 14% were seen once. Germline-derived CDR1 and CDR2 are SQVTM and ANQGSEA. V shed 3 bases and J 3 bases; nucleotides not matched to a gene: 7. The CDR3 contains 16 residues. Sequencing input: esophageal tumor tissue. V gene TRBV29-1 combines with J gene TRBJ2-6, with 8 positions matching TRBD2. The clonotype comes from a male donor with esophageal squamous cell carcinoma. CDR3 bases: TGCAGCGTTGAGGGACTAGGACAAAGTGGGGCCAACGTCCTGACTTTC. Translation: CSVEGLGQSGANVLTF.